The subject of this entry is one T cell receptor beta chain. Its antigen has not been determined. No base quality values were provided; no much bigger clone lies one nucleotide off. The data were obtained in a study of cytomegalovirus exposure and HLA in healthy donors (dated by TCRdb to about 2017). With respect to the entire study: In an earlier analysis of approximately 500 of the donors, approximately 260 Gb of sequence data and 120 million or so unique TCR beta sequences from some 170 million T cells were reported. About 300 gigabases of sequencing data and roughly 90 million unique TCR sequences were included in an early release covering several hundred HLA-typed donors. Of the roughly 400 genotyped donors, roughly 85% fell in the genetic ancestry cluster associated with self-reported Caucasian donors. The aim of the study was to test whether cataloging public T cell receptors could identify signatures of past pathogen exposure. Using immunosequencing, the study profiled T cell repertoires from about 620 subjects and related those repertoires to cytomegalovirus serostatus. Along with the approximately 650-subject first cohort, a separate validation cohort of over a hundred different subjects was used. To predict cytomegalovirus infection status, the study combined high-throughput TCR immunosequencing, statistical association of individual TCRs with disease status, and machine learning. A later analysis re-examined previously published TCR beta repertoires from 600 to 700 donors and added high-resolution HLA genotyping to investigate patterns of TCR occurrence. In the later analysis, no new phenotypic data were used to find candidate immune exposures; instead, reliance was placed on TCR beta sequences and their occurrence across donors. To decide whether each TCR beta V gene segment behaved as functional or pseudogenic, an earlier analysis of fewer than 750 of the donors relied on high-throughput TCR beta sequencing. Donor age, sex, ethnicity and CMV serostatus were collected together with the repertoire data. In a later genetic analysis, genome-wide SNP genotypes for about 55% of the roughly 700 donors were used, and that subset was treated as a discovery cohort. All discovery cohort repertoires had been generated using a single sequencing platform. Both class I and class II loci were covered by HLA typing, at four-digit resolution. The number of donors typed differed by locus, with about 629-640 for A, B, C, DRB1 and DQB1, around 500 for DQA1, approximately 570 for DPA1, and approximately 470 for DPB1. Roughly 5 DR-DQ haplotypes were treated as single units for association and clustering because of strong linkage in the cohort. Across some 400 genotyped donors of the cohort, an average of about 240,000 unique TCR beta nucleotide sequences per donor were sequenced, and approximately 17% of those sequences were non-productive. Points the paper makes about the study in general: Immune exposure information for the cohort was limited to CMV serostatus. An association between a missense DCLRE1C variant and V-gene and J-gene trimming of TCR beta chains was found in a later genetic analysis and replicated in an independent cohort. In a later analysis, HLA-associated TCR beta chains showed more clonal expansion and lower generation probabilities than non-associated chains that were equally common. Most TCR sequences were observed very rarely across donors, whereas some public TCRs were present in many individuals. At a false discovery rate of 0.05, a later analysis linked roughly 17,000 TCR beta sequences to specific HLA alleles. In an earlier analysis of approximately 590 of the donors, most TCR beta V segments were observed in productive rearrangements about 90% or about 30% of the time, broadly matching IMGT annotations. The authors suggested that the approach could potentially be generalized to other disease states and immunological phenotypes. The sequencing pipeline was judged likely to have produced a cluster of highly shared sequence variants as a technical artifact. A further reported finding was that TCR beta sequences accurately predicted the HLA-A and HLA-B alleles for most subjects in the first cohort. Strong co-occurrence of HLA alleles, especially DR and DQ, made assigning TCR associations to individual alleles difficult. A later analysis reported that several top co-occurrence clusters appeared linked to parvovirus B19, influenza, CMV and Epstein-Barr virus. Presence/absence analyses assumed roughly uniform sequencing depth across donors, an assumption that may not hold. Only TCR beta chains were sequenced in this cohort, and the absence of alpha or paired-chain data limited detectable features. Correlated functional status among segregating V segments might be attributable to linkage disequilibrium, but an unknown experimental factor could not be ruled out. In a later analysis, most CMV-associated TCR beta chains were found to appear HLA-restricted, with HLA associations seemingly driven largely by CMV exposure. In the study, approximately 150 TCR beta chains were listed as associated with cytomegalovirus. A few of the identified cytomegalovirus-associated TCR beta chains were confirmed in vitro to be specific for cytomegalovirus antigens. In both the original and validation cohorts, the classifier was reported to diagnose cytomegalovirus status with high specificity and sensitivity. A later analysis found that TCR association rates varied across HLA loci, with DRB1 alleles showing the most associated TCRs and HLA-C alleles the fewest. The earlier analysis of approximately 590 of the donors excluded seventeen rarely observed V segments, including chromosome 9 orphons, because counts were too low. Because HLA typing was unavailable for some donors at each locus, only the typed subset was used in association tests. The 87-base-pair reads could not distinguish some IMGT-functional V segments, including TRBV6-2 and TRBV6-3, so those segments were excluded. Compared with the 666-donor mean, donors in an Asian-associated ancestry cluster had fewer N-insertions in productive TCRs, according to a later genetic analysis.

The library was built by means of the immunoSEQ multiplex PCR assay. A mixture of 60 forward primers for TCR Vbeta segments and 13 reverse primers for TCR Jbeta segments was used in the multiplex PCR. A multiplex PCR assay on genomic DNA amplified the CDR3 region of rearranged TCR beta genes. Amplified TCR beta libraries were sequenced as 87-base-pair reads on the Illumina HiSeq System. Per the original workflow: In a later analysis, approximately 74 million unique TCR beta chains were counted across the 666 repertoires, and roughly 11 million of these chains were shared by at least two donors. Raw reads were error-corrected and collapsed into unique sequences by a nearest-neighbor algorithm in which closely related sequences were merged to remove PCR and sequencing errors. V, D and J gene segments were assigned by aligning CDR3 sequences to IMGT reference sequences. Each retained sequence needed at least a six-nucleotide match to both a V gene segment and a J gene segment. Rearrangements were called productive when the CDR3 lacked stop codons and stayed in frame with V and J; all others were non-productive. Following IMGT convention, CDR3 was defined as the stretch from the second conserved V-encoded cysteine up to the conserved J-encoded phenylalanine. In an earlier analysis of more than 550 of the donors, sequences lacking an unambiguous match to a single V gene segment were excluded. An earlier analysis of several hundred of the donors called V segments functional above 56.7% productive rearrangements and segregating when the between-donor standard deviation exceeded 5%. A statistical classification framework was built for diagnosing cytomegalovirus status from the catalog of TCR beta chain sequences. A later analysis assigned V and J genes by comparing TCR nucleotide sequences with IMGT/GENE-DB human TR gene sequences. The TCRdist pipeline was used in a later analysis to assign CDR3 sequences and most-parsimonious VDJ recombination scenarios. In a later analysis, each TCR beta chain was defined by its CDR3 amino acid sequence together with its V-gene family, and reads without a unique V-gene family were excluded. As a way to deal with suspected cross-contamination and a sequencing artifact, a later analysis dropped hundreds of nucleotide sequences that were highly shared and had low generation probability. In a later analysis, a clonal expansion index for each public chain was calculated from normalized within-repertoire ranks of inferred template counts. Generation probabilities in a later analysis came from a VDJ recombination model fitted to out-of-frame rearrangements, and those results were checked against IGoR. A later analysis scored TCR-TCR, TCR-HLA and TCR-CMV co-occurrence with hypergeometric tests, applying a repertoire-size bias correction to TCR pairs. To estimate false discovery rates, a later analysis permuted the HLA or CMV assignments 20 times. In a later analysis, co-occurring TCRs were grouped using DBSCAN, and TCRdist sequence similarity was added for clustering within HLA-allele-positive subsets. Repertoires with fewer than 30,000 or more than 120,000 public chains, plus five repertoires with anomalous nucleotide sharing, were excluded from co-occurrence clustering. TCRdb holds this immuneACCESS table with in-frame rearrangements only. Some clones are missing; in checked studies, unresolved V genes explain under half, and the rest has no known cause. That table is the source of V, J and clone size, and D and trimming were worked out from the DNA. In all, the sample holds some 150,000 clones, and around 87% of those were seen once. The ten largest clones add up to 5.2% of the sample.

In total, roughly 670 healthy bone marrow donors made up the cohort. Cohort members were all nominally healthy when sampled, although unrecorded immune exposures were likely present. The donor was CMV seronegative and was included in the group of about 400 seronegative cohort members. Every donor gave a peripheral blood sample, and the peripheral blood mononuclear cells from that sample were used for TCR beta sequencing. Genomic DNA was extracted from the blood cell samples with the Qiagen DNeasy Blood Extraction Kit. V is trimmed back by 5 bases and J by 4 bases, and the junction contains 13 bases that no gene match accounts for. In the germline V gene, CDR1 corresponds to SNHLY and CDR2 to FYNNEI. From its cysteine to its phenylalanine, the CDR3 spans 16 amino acids. The DNA shown is the 48-base CDR3, in frame from base 1.

The source material was PBMCs. This sequence was found in a woman aged 25 to 39 in good health and CMV-seronegative. This chain is built from TRBV2 and TRBJ1-2, and 7 bases in between align with TRBD1. The nucleotide sequence reads as follows: TGTGCCAGCAGTCAAGGGACAGCCGGACTTAGCTATGGCTACACCTTC. This gives the protein CASSQGTAGLSYGYTF. With the portions outside the CDR3 filled from the reference TRBV2 and TRBJ1-2 genes, the complete variable region becomes EPEVTQTPSHQVTQMGQEVILRCVPISNHLYFYWYRQILGQKVEFLVSFYNNEISEKSEIFDDQFSVERPDGSNFTLKIRSTKLEDSAMYFCASSQGTAGLSYGYTFGSGTRLTVV.